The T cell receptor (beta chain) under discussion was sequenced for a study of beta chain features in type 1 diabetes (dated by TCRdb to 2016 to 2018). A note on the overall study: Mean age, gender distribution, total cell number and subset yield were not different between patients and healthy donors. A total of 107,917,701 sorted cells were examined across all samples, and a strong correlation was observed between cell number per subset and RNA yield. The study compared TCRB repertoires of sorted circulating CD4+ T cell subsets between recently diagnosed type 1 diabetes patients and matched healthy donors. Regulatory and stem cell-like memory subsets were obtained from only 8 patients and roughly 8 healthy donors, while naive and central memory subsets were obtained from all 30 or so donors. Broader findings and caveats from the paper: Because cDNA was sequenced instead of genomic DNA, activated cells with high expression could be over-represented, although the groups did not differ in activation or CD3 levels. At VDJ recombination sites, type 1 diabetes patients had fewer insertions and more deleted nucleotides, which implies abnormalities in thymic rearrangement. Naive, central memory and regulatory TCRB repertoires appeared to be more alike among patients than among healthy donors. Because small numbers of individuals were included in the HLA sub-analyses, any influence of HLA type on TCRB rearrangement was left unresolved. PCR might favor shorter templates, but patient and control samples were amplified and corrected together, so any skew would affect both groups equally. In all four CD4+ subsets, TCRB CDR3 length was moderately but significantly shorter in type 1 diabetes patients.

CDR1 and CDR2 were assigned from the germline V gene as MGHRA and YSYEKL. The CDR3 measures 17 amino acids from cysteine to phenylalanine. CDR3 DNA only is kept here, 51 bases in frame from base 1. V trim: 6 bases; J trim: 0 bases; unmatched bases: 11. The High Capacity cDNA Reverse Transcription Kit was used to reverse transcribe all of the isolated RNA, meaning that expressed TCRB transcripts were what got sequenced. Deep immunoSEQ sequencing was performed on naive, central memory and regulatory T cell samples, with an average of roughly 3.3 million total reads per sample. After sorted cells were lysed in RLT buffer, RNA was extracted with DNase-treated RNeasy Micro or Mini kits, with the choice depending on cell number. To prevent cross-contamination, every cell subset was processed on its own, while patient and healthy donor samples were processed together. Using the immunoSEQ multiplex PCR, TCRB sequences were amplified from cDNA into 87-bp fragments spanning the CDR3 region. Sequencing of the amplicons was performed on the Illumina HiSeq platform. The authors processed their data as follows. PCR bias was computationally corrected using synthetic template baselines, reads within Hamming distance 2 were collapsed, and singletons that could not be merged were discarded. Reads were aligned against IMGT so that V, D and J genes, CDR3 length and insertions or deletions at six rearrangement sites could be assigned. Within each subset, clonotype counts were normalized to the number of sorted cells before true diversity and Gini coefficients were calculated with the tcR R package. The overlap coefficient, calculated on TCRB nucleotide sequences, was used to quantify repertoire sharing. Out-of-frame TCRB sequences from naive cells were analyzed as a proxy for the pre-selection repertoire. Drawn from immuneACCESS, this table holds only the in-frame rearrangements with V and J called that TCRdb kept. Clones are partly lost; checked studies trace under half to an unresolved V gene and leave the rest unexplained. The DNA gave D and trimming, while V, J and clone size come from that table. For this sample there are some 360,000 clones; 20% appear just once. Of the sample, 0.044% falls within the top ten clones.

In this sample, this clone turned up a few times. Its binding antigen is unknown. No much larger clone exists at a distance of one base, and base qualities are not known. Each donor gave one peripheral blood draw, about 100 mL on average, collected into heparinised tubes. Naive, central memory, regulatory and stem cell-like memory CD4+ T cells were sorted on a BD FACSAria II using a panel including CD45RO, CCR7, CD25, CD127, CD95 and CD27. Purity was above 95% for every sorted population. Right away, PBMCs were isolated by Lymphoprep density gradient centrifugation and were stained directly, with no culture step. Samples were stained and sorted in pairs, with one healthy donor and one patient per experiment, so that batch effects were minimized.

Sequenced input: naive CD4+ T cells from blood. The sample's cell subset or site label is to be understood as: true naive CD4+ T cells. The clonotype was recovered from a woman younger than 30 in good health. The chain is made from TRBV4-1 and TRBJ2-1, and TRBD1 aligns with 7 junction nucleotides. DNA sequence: TGCGCCAGCAGTCATCTGACAGGGATTAGCTCCTACAATGAGCAGTTCTTC. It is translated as CASSHLTGISSYNEQFF.